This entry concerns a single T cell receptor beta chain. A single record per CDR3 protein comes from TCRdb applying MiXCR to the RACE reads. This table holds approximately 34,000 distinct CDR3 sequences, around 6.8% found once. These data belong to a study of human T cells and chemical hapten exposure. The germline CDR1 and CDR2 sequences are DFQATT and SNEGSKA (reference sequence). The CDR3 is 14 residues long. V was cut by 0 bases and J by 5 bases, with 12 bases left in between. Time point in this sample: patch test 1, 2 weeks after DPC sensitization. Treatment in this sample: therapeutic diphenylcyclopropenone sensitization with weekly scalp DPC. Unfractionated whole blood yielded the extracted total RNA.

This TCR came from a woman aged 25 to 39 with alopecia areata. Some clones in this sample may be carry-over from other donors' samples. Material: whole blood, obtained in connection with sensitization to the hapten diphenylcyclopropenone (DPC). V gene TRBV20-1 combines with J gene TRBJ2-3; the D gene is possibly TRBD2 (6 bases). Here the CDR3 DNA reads TGCAGTGCTAGAGATATGGGACTCCAAGATACGCAGTATTTT. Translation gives CSARDMGLQDTQYF.